This passage covers 27 T cell receptor beta chains from one sample sequenced in a study of graft-versus-host responses after intestinal transplantation. The antigens for these receptors are not known. Assay: immunoSEQ multiplex PCR; the TCRdb copy retains only in-frame clones and omits some. The sample shows 85,000 to 90,000 clones, 83% of them seen only once. Sequencing used unstimulated CD8+ T cells sorted from spleen or lymph node cells, obtained before intestinal transplant. The origin of the receptors is a human donor who received an intestinal transplant.

This clone showed up just once. The chain has TRBV7-9 and TRBJ1-1, with a tentative D call TRBD1 (5 bases). Germline V lookup: CDR1 SEHNR, CDR2 FQNEAQ (reference sequence). Trimming took off 5 bases at V and 2 bases at J, with 15 bases between the two ends. The CDR3 contains 15 residues. CDR3 residues: CASSDRPRLNTEAFF. Written as DNA, the CDR3 is TGTGCCAGCAGCGACAGACCGAGACTTAACACTGAAGCTTTCTTT.

The rearrangement uses TRBV6-1 and TRBJ2-5; D ambiguous. Germline V gene data show CDR1 as MNHNS and CDR2 as SASEGT. Trimming removed 3 bases from V and 5 bases from J, with 16 bases in between. The CDR3 runs 15 residues. CDR3 in amino acids: CASSDPHNILETQYF. CDR3 in DNA: TGTGCCAGCAGTGACCCGCACAACATCCTGGAGACCCAGTACTTC.

The chain is built from TRBV6-5 and TRBJ2-2, with TRBD2 as a possible D gene (6 bases). CDR1 MNHEY and CDR2 SVGAGI come from the germline V gene. The CDR3 length is 15 residues. Trimming removed 0 bases at V and 4 bases at J, with 9 bases between. CDR3 coding DNA: TGTGCCAGCAGTTACTCGGAGGGGTTCACCGGGGAGCTGTTTTTT. Protein: CASSYSEGFTGELFF.

The chain has TRBV7-9 and TRBJ1-1, with 8 bases identical to TRBD1. CDR1 and CDR2 from the germline V gene are SEHNR and FQNEAQ (reference sequence). The CDR3 runs 17 residues. The V segment lost 6 bases and the J segment 0 bases; nucleotides outside the gene matches: 12. In DNA, the CDR3 is TGTGCCAGCAGTCTCCCCCGGGACAGGCCGATGAACACTGAAGCTTTCTTT. This codes for CASSLPRDRPMNTEAFF.

This CDR3 is CASSSTSGGMPYEQYF. In DNA, the CDR3 is TGTGCCAGCAGCTCGACTAGCGGGGGGATGCCCTACGAGCAGTACTTC. The rearrangement links TRBV11-2 to TRBJ2-7; 13 bases match TRBD2. The CDR3 length is 16 residues. CDR1 is SGHAT, CDR2 FQNNGV, per germline. The trim removed 4 bases at V and 2 bases at J, leaving 5 bases unmatched.

The gene calls are TRBV6-6 and TRBJ2-3, with D perhaps TRBD2 (6 bases). The germline gives CDR1 MNHNY, CDR2 SVGAGI (reference sequence). V was clipped by 5 bases and J by 4 bases, with 16 bases between them. The length of the CDR3 is 15 residues. This CDR3 reads CASSLTLADPDTQYF. CDR3 nucleotide sequence: TGTGCCAGCAGTCTTACACTAGCAGACCCAGATACGCAGTATTTT.

With regard to this clone: At the DNA level, this CDR3 is encoded by other sequences in the same sample as well. The chain couples TRBV28 to TRBJ2-3; D is perhaps TRBD2 (6 bases). The length of the CDR3 is 14 residues. Germline assignment: CDR1 MDHEN and CDR2 SYDVKM. The V end was cut by 3 bases, the J end by 1 base, with 8 bases between. CDR3 sequence: CASSLTGGTDTQYF. In nucleotides, the CDR3 is TGTGCCAGCAGTTTGACGGGGGGCACAGATACGCAGTATTTT.

The rearrangement links TRBV4-1 to TRBJ2-7; 9 bases match TRBD1. V lost 1 base, J lost 6 bases, and 4 bases stayed unmatched. The V gene's germline CDR1 is MGHRA and CDR2 YSYEKL. The CDR3 sequence is 14 residues long. CDR3 in DNA: TGCGCCAGCAGCCAAGGAGGGACAGGGAGCGAGCAGTACTTC. This translates into CASSQGGTGSEQYF.

The J gene is TRBJ1-1, the V gene TRBV28, with D unclear. This CDR3 has 10 residues. Trimming pared 8 bases from V and 3 bases from J, leaving 4 bases between. Germline CDR1 reads MDHEN; CDR2 reads SYDVKM. The CDR3 reads CASGDTEAFF. The CDR3 bases are TGTGCCAGCGGGGACACTGAAGCTTTCTTT.

This clone was counted once. The chain joins TRBV5-5 to TRBJ2-1; D unclear. In germline, CDR1 is SGHKS, CDR2 YYEKEE (reference sequence). With 0 bases removed from V and 5 bases from J, the gap between germline ends came to 9 bases. This CDR3 has 14 amino acids. CDR3: CASSLEGRDNEQFF. CDR3 bases: TGTGCCAGCAGCTTGGAAGGTAGGGACAATGAGCAGTTCTTC.

The V and J genes are TRBV28 and TRBJ2-3, with D uncertain. The CDR3 totals 11 residues. Germline V gene lookup returns CDR1 MDHEN and CDR2 SYDVKM. The V and J ends lost 10 bases and 6 bases respectively, with 11 bases between them. The CDR3 sequence: CATELPDTQYF. CDR3 bases: TGTGCCACCGAACTTCCGGATACGCAGTATTTT.

The V call is TRBV7-9, the J call TRBJ2-3, with unresolved D. Trimming pared 1 base from V and 2 bases from J, leaving 7 bases between. Per the germline V gene, CDR1 is SEHNR and CDR2 is FQNEAQ (reference sequence). The CDR3 runs to 14 residues. The CDR3 region has the DNA TGTGCCAGCAGCTTAGGTATAAACACAGATACGCAGTATTTT. The encoded protein is CASSLGINTDTQYF. The variable domain in full, with the rest retrieved from reference TRBV7-9 and TRBJ2-3, is DTGVSQNPRHKITKRGQNVTFRCDPISEHNRLYWYRQTLGQGPEFLTYFQNEAQLEKSRLLSDRFSAERPKGSFSTLEIQRTEQGDSAMYLCASSLGINTDTQYFGPGTRLTVL.

Regarding this clone: The same CDR3 also results from other DNA sequences found in this sample. The rearrangement joins TRBV20-1 to TRBJ2-3, with D hard to call. V was trimmed by 6 bases and J by 6 bases, leaving 7 bases between them. CDR3 length: 10 residues. Germline V gives CDR1 DFQATT, CDR2 SNEGSKA (reference sequence). As DNA, the CDR3 is TGCAGTGCCTCATTGGATACGCAGTATTTT. It yields the protein CSASLDTQYF.

V is TRBV6-5 and J is TRBJ1-6; D is perhaps TRBD1 (6 bases). Between the trimmed V and J ends, which lost 0 bases and 8 bases, there was a span of 14 bases. CDR1 is MNHEY and CDR2 is SVGAGI in the germline V gene. The CDR3 length is 16 residues. CDR3: CASSYSMGGADSPLHF. CDR3 sequence (DNA): TGTGCCAGCAGTTACTCGATGGGGGGGGCGGATTCACCCCTCCACTTT.

The chain carries TRBV29-1 and TRBJ2-4; TRBD2 matches 7 bases. The germline V gene encodes CDR1 SQVTM and CDR2 ANQGSEA. The CDR3 is made up of 12 amino acids. Trimming removed 1 base from V and 7 bases from J; junction bases left unmatched: 1. The CDR3 region has the DNA TGCAGCGTTGAAGGGGGAGGGAACATTCAGTACTTC. Amino acids: CSVEGGGNIQYF.

This rearrangement joins TRBV7-3 to TRBJ2-2, with 8 positions matching TRBD2. The CDR3 length is 15 residues. With V trimmed by 5 bases and J by 2 bases, 4 bases remained unmatched. Germline V gives CDR1 SGHTA, CDR2 FQGTGA. CDR3 coding DNA: TGTGCCAGCAGCCTACTAGCGGCAAACACCGGGGAGCTGTTTTTT. This codes for CASSLLAANTGELFF.

V is TRBV11-2 and J is TRBJ2-1; TRBD2 matches 8 bases. Germline V CDR1 and CDR2: SGHAT, FQNNGV. The CDR3 runs 19 residues. Losses at the gene ends were 0 bases for V and 4 bases for J; bases not matched to a gene: 14. The CDR3 sequence is CASSLEGWPSGPNYNEQFF. The DNA of the CDR3 is TGTGCCAGCAGCTTAGAAGGTTGGCCTAGCGGGCCGAATTACAATGAGCAGTTCTTC. The full variable domain, its missing parts supplied by reference TRBV11-2 and TRBJ2-1, is EAGVAQSPRYKIIEKRQSVAFWCNPISGHATLYWYQQILGQGPKLLIQFQNNGVVDDSQLPKDRFSAERLKGVDSTLKIQPAKLEDSAVYLCASSLEGWPSGPNYNEQFFGPGTRLTVL.

This rearrangement joins TRBV18 to TRBJ1-5; D ambiguous. The germline CDR1 and CDR2 sequences are KGHSH and LQKENI. Trimming pared 2 bases from V and 8 bases from J, leaving 13 bases between. CDR3 size: 14 residues. The CDR3 nucleotides are TGTGCCAGCTCACCATGGGCGGCTTCGGAGCCCCAGCATTTT. Translation: CASSPWAASEPQHF.

The CDR3 loop reads CASSSGLAGLDNEQFF. The CDR3 nucleotides read TGTGCCAGTAGTTCTGGACTAGCGGGTTTGGATAATGAGCAGTTCTTC. The chain is built from TRBV19 and TRBJ2-1; 11 bases are a match to TRBD2. CDR1 and CDR2 (germline): LNHDA, SQIVND (reference sequence). V trimming: 5 bases; J trimming: 7 bases; junction bases outside the gene matches: 10. This CDR3 spans 16 amino acids.

The rearrangement joins TRBV20-1 to TRBJ2-7, with no clear D. The CDR3 totals 11 residues. The V end lost 3 bases, the J end lost 4 bases, and 7 bases lay between the germline ends. Germline V gives CDR1 DFQATT, CDR2 SNEGSKA (reference sequence). The CDR3 bases are TGCAGTGCTAGCCCCGAGTACGAGCAGTACTTC. Residues: CSASPEYEQYF.

The chain has TRBV7-2 and TRBJ2-7, with a weak D call TRBD1 (6 bases). Per germline, CDR1 SGHTA and CDR2 FQGNSA. The CDR3 spans 16 residues. The V end lost 7 bases, the J end lost 6 bases, and 25 bases lay between the germline ends. CDR3 nucleotides: TGTGCCAGCAACCTAAATAGGGGGACGAAGGGGCTCGAGCAGTACTTC. This codes for CASNLNRGTKGLEQYF.

The chain couples TRBV4-1 to TRBJ2-1, with 8 nucleotides matching TRBD2. V was clipped by 0 bases and J by 0 bases; unmatched bases: 10. The CDR3 length is 19 residues. CDR1 is MGHRA, CDR2 YSYEKL, per germline. The CDR3 spells CASSQEGAERGFSYNEQFF. CDR3 DNA sequence: TGCGCCAGCAGCCAAGAGGGGGCGGAGCGGGGGTTCTCCTACAATGAGCAGTTCTTC.

This clone was recorded only once. The chain carries TRBV4-1 and TRBJ1-1; perhaps TRBD1 as D (6 bases). This CDR3 is 14 amino acids long. The ends were cut back, 1 base at V and 2 bases at J, with 8 bases in the middle. Germline V gene data show CDR1 as MGHRA and CDR2 as YSYEKL. CDR3 in amino acids: CASSQGDTNTEAFF. The CDR3, as DNA: TGCGCCAGCAGCCAAGGGGACACCAACACTGAAGCTTTCTTT.

V gene TRBV28 combines with J gene TRBJ1-5; no clear D gene. Deletions cut 7 bases from V and 0 bases from J, with 13 bases between. Germline V lookup: CDR1 MDHEN, CDR2 SYDVKM. The CDR3 sequence is 15 residues long. The CDR3, as DNA: TGTGCCAGCAAGGATTATCGGTCTAGCAATCAGCCCCAGCATTTT. Residues: CASKDYRSSNQPQHF.

CDR3 sequence: CASSDIGGQETQYF. DNA of the CDR3: TGCGCCAGCAGTGATATAGGGGGGCAAGAGACCCAGTACTTC. The chain employs TRBV10-2 and TRBJ2-5; tentatively, D is TRBD1 or TRBD2 (6 bases each). CDR3 size: 14 residues. Germline V CDR1 and CDR2: WSHSY, SAAADI. The V and J ends lost 3 bases and 2 bases respectively, with 10 bases between them.

The chain joins TRBV5-4 to TRBJ2-3; 9 bases agree with TRBD1. The CDR3 contains 16 residues. J was trimmed by 0 bases and V by 3 bases; bases with no gene match: 5. Germline CDR1 and CDR2: SGHNT and YYREEE (reference sequence). CDR3 sequence (DNA): TGTGCCAGCAGCTCAGACAGGGGGAAGAGCACAGATACGCAGTATTTT. It specifies CASSSDRGKSTDTQYF.

V gene TRBV27 combines with J gene TRBJ2-7; 11 bases are a match to TRBD2. V shed 3 bases, J shed 6 bases, and the junction held 7 bases outside the gene matches. Germline V gene data show CDR1 as MNHEY and CDR2 as SMNVEV (reference sequence). The CDR3 is 15 amino acids. The CDR3 loop reads CASSFLAGGLREQYF. The CDR3, as DNA: TGTGCCAGCAGTTTCTTAGCGGGAGGGCTTCGCGAGCAGTACTTC.